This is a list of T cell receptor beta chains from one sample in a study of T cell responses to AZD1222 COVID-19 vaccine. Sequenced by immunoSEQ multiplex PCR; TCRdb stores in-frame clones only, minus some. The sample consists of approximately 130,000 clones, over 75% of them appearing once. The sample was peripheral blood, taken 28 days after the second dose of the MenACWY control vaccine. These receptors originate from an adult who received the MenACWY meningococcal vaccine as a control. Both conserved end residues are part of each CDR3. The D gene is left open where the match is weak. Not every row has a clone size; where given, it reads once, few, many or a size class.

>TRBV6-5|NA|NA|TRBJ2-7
TGTGCCAGCAACGGACGCTACGAGCAGTACTTC
CASNGRYEQYF
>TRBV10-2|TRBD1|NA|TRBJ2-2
TGCGCCAGCAGGGGGACAGGGGGCACCGGGGAGCTGTTTTTT
CASRGTGGTGELFF
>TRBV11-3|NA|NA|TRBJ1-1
TGTGCCAGCAGCTTCGGACTTTCCAAGGGACCTACTAGGACTGAAGCTTTCTTT
CASSFGLSKGPTRTEAFF
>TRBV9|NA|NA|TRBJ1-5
TGTGCCAGCAGAACAGGGCCAGGGGTGAATCAGCCCCAGCATTTT
CASRTGPGVNQPQHF
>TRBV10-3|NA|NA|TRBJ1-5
TGTGCGGAGACCCCCCAGCATTTT
CAETPQHF
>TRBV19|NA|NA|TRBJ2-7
TGTGCCAGTAGTATGTTAGCGCTAGCCTACGAGCAGTACTTC
CASSMLALAYEQYF
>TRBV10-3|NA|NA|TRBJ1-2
TGTGCCATCAGTGAAGGACGGCCCCTGGGCGGCTACACCTTC
CAISEGRPLGGYTF
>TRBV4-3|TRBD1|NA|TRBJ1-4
TGCGCCAGCAGCCGAGGGGACAGGGGATTTACTAATGAAAAACTGTTTTTT
CASSRGDRGFTNEKLFF
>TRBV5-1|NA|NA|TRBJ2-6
TGCGCCAGCAGCTCAGGGGCCTCCGGGGCCAACGTCCTGACTTTC
CASSSGASGANVLTF
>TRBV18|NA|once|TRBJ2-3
TGTGCCAGCTCACCAGTAGGAGGGGCAGATACGCAGTATTTT
CASSPVGGADTQYF
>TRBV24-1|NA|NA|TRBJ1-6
TGTGCCACCAGTGATTCAGGGCTATCACCCCTCCACTTT
CATSDSGLSPLHF
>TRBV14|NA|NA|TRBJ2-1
TGTGCCAGCAGCGGGAAAGGGCAGTGGAATGAGCAGTTCTTC
CASSGKGQWNEQFF
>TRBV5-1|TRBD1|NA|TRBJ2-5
TGCGCCAGCAGCAATGGACAGGGGAGAGGGGAGACCCAGTACTTC
CASSNGQGRGETQYF
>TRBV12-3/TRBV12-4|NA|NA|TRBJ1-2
TGTGCCAGCAGTTTGCGGCGCTATGGCTACACCTTC
CASSLRRYGYTF
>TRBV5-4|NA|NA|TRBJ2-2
TGTGCCAGCAGCTTGGGGACAGCAGACACCGGGGAGCTGTTTTTT
CASSLGTADTGELFF
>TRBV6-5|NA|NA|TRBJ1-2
TGTGCCAGCAAGGCGGCAGGGTCTCTTCATGGCTACACCTTC
CASKAAGSLHGYTF
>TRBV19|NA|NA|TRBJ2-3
TGTGCCAGTAGTATTCCCCCAGGGGGGGCAGATACGCAGTATTTT
CASSIPPGGADTQYF
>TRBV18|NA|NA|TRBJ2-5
TGTGCCAGCTCACCTTCGGGGGGCATTCAAGAGACCCAGTACTTC
CASSPSGGIQETQYF
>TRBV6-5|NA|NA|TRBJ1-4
TGTGCCAGCAGTTATACCCGGGACACATTTGGAAAACTGTTTTTT
CASSYTRDTFGKLFF
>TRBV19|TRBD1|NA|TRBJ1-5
TGTGCCAGTACTTACAGGGGAGTAACCTATCAGCCCCAGCATTTT
CASTYRGVTYQPQHF
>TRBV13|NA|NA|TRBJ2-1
TGTGCCAGCAGCTCAGGTATGGGTTCCTACAATGAGCAGTTCTTC
CASSSGMGSYNEQFF
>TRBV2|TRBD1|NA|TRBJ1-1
TGTGCCAGCAGGGGGACAGGGCGCACTGAAGCTTTCTTT
CASRGTGRTEAFF
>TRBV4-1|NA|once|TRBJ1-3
TGCGCCAGCAGCCCGTACGGGGTCCAGTCTGGAAACACCATATATTTT
CASSPYGVQSGNTIYF
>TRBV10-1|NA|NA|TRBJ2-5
TGCGCCAGCAGTGATTCGGTCCAAGAGACCCAGTACTTC
CASSDSVQETQYF
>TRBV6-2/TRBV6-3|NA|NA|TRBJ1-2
TGTGCCAGCAGTTGGAGGGGACCACCCTATGGCTACACCTTC
CASSWRGPPYGYTF
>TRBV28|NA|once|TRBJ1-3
TGTGCCAGCACCCCGACGGGTCGGCTCTCTGGAAACACCATATATTTT
CASTPTGRLSGNTIYF
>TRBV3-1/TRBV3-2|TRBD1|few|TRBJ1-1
TGTGCCAGCAGCCAAGCAGGGGGCACTGAAGCTTTCTTT
CASSQAGGTEAFF
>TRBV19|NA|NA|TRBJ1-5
TGTGCCAGTTCGGGGCAGCGAAATCAGCCCCAGCATTTT
CASSGQRNQPQHF
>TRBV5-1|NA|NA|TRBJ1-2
TGCGCCAGCAGCTTGGTACCAGGTTCTAACTATGGCTACACCTTC
CASSLVPGSNYGYTF
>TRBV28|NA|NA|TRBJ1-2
TGTGCCAGCAGTCCCCCCCCTGGGACACTTAACTATGGCTACACCTTC
CASSPPPGTLNYGYTF
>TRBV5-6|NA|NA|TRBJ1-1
TGTGCCAGCAGCCCTCCCAGGGGTGAGGGTGAAGCTTTCTTT
CASSPPRGEGEAFF
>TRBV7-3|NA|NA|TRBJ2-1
TGTGCCAGCAGCATAACTAGCCCCTCCTACAATGAGCAGTTCTTC
CASSITSPSYNEQFF
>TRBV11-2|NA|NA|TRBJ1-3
TGTGCCAGCAGCTTAGTTGGAACAAGCTCTGGAAACACCATATATTTT
CASSLVGTSSGNTIYF
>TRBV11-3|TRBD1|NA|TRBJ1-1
TGTGCCAGCAGCCAGGGGACAGGGAGGGGTACTGAAGCTTTCTTT
CASSQGTGRGTEAFF
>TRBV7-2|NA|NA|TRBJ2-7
TGTGCCAGCAGCCCCAACGTGGGGGGCTACGAGCAGTACTTC
CASSPNVGGYEQYF
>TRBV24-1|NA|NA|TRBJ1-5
TGTGCCACCAGTGATTTGTCGGGGCCGATCAATCAGCCCCAGCATTTT
CATSDLSGPINQPQHF
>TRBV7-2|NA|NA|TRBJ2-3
TGTGCCAGCAGCCCCGGATCCCTGACAGATACGCAGTATTTT
CASSPGSLTDTQYF
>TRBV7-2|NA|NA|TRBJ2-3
TGTGCCAGCAGCCCTCAGAGCACTAGCACAGATACGCAGTATTTT
CASSPQSTSTDTQYF
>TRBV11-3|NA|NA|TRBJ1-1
TGTGCCAGCAGCTTAGAGATGGGCAACACTGAAGCTTTCTTT
CASSLEMGNTEAFF
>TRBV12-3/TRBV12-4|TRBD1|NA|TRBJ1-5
TGTGCCAGCAGTTTGACAGGGACCCAGCCCCAGCATTTT
CASSLTGTQPQHF
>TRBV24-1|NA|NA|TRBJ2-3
TGTGCCACCAGTGATATTAGTTGGGATACGCAGTATTTT
CATSDISWDTQYF
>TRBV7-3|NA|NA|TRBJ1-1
TGTGCCAGCAGCTCAGAGGTGAACACTGAAGCTTTCTTT
CASSSEVNTEAFF
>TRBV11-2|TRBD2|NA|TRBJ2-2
TGTGCCAGCAGCTCACTAGCGGGGGGGCTAAGCGGGGAGCTGTTTTTT
CASSSLAGGLSGELFF
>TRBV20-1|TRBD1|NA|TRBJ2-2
TGCAGTGCACAGGGGTCCGGGGAGCTGTTTTTT
CSAQGSGELFF
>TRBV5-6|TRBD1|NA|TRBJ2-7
TGTGCCAGCAGCCCGGGACAGCTTTCCTACGAGCAGTACTTC
CASSPGQLSYEQYF
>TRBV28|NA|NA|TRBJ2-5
TGTGCCAGCAGTCTCCCGAGGGTAGCCGAGACCCAGTACTTC
CASSLPRVAETQYF